Following are 2 T cell receptor beta chains from one sample sequenced in a study of blood T cell repertoires in COVID-19. TCRdb keeps only in-frame clones here, not all; method: immunoSEQ multiplex PCR. Of about 140,000 clones listed, 75% to 80% are singletons. The sample was peripheral blood. The receptors shown here come from a woman aged 45-60 years with active or convalescent COVID-19.

The gene calls are TRBV27 and TRBJ1-1; 9 nucleotides match TRBD1. This CDR3 has 16 residues. Losses at the gene ends were 1 base for V and 4 bases for J; bases not matched to a gene: 7. Germline CDR1 reads MNHEY; CDR2 reads SMNVEV (reference sequence). CDR3 protein: CASSLYGTGSGTEAFF. The CDR3 DNA follows: TGTGCCAGCAGTTTATATGGGACAGGGTCGGGCACTGAAGCTTTCTTT.

This chain joins TRBV7-8 and TRBJ2-5, with D hard to call. V gave up 3 bases and J gave up 2 bases, with 7 bases separating them. CDR1 and CDR2 from the germline V gene are SGHVS and FQNEAQ. This CDR3 is 13 amino acids long. The CDR3 nucleotides are TGTGCCAGCAGCTTTTCCGGGCAAGAGACCCAGTACTTC. It specifies CASSFSGQETQYF.